Following are 26 T cell receptor beta chains from one sample sequenced in a study of glioma-infiltrating T cells after dendritic cell vaccination (dated by TCRdb to the mid-2010s). The library was made by the immunoSEQ multiplex PCR assay. The table was pulled from immuneACCESS by TCRdb, which kept in-frame rearrangements only. Such tables lose some clones; where checked, under half of the loss comes from unresolved V genes, and the rest has no known cause. The sample profile shows some 70,000 clones; around 81% of them were found once. The leading ten clones occupy approximately 7.9% of the sample. Sequenced material: blood, taken before dendritic cell vaccination. The source of these receptors is a human donor with glioblastoma.

The chain uses TRBV11-2 and TRBJ2-5, with 8 bases lining up with TRBD1. The V and J ends lost 5 bases and 2 bases, in that order; junction bases with no gene match: 7. Germline V gene sequence: CDR1 SGHAT, CDR2 FQNNGV. This CDR3 region has 15 residues. The CDR3 reads CASSPRTGPQETQYF. CDR3 nucleotides: TGTGCCAGCAGCCCCAGGACAGGGCCGCAAGAGACCCAGTACTTC.

This chain connects TRBV6-1 to TRBJ2-7, with D possibly matching TRBD2 (5 bases). Per germline, CDR1 MNHNS and CDR2 SASEGT. Trimming removed 5 bases at V and 2 bases at J, with 13 bases between. This CDR3 contains 14 residues. CDR3 DNA sequence: TGTGCCAGCAGTTTGACTCGGGAAACCTACGAGCAGTACTTC. Amino acid sequence: CASSLTRETYEQYF.

This rearrangement joins TRBV2 to TRBJ2-1; 7 nucleotides align to TRBD2. Unmatched junction bases numbered 12, after V lost 10 bases and J lost 0 bases. Germline V gene data show CDR1 as SNHLY and CDR2 as FYNNEI. The CDR3 loop spans 16 amino acids. The CDR3 sequence is CATSQRGTSSYNEQFF. CDR3 sequence (DNA): TGTGCCACAAGCCAGCGGGGTACCAGCTCCTACAATGAGCAGTTCTTC. Variable domain in full (rest from reference TRBV2 and TRBJ2-1): EPEVTQTPSHQVTQMGQEVILRCVPISNHLYFYWYRQILGQKVEFLVSFYNNEISEKSEIFDDQFSVERPDGSNFTLKIRSTKLEDSAMYFCATSQRGTSSYNEQFFGPGTRLTVL.

As DNA, the CDR3 is TGTGCCTGGGTTAGACAGCCAGATACGCAGTATTTT. It is translated as CAWVRQPDTQYF. The chain has TRBV30 and TRBJ2-3, with TRBD1 as a possible D gene (5 bases). Trimming stripped 5 bases from V and 4 bases from J, with 10 bases between. This CDR3 is built from 12 residues. Germline CDR1 and CDR2: GTSNPN and SVGIG (reference sequence).

The CDR3 nucleotides read TGTGCCAGCAAAGGGACTAGCGGGGGGCACAATGAGCAGTTCTTC. Translated: CASKGTSGGHNEQFF. This chain uses TRBV2 with TRBJ2-1; 15 bases match TRBD2. Per the germline V gene, CDR1 is SNHLY and CDR2 is FYNNEI. V gave up 7 bases and J gave up 5 bases; unmatched junction bases: 3. The CDR3 extends over 15 amino acids.

This clone was seen once. V usage is TRBV2 and J usage is TRBJ1-5, with unresolved D. V lost 1 base to trimming and J lost 1 base, with 11 bases between them. The CDR3 covers 16 residues. The germline CDR1 and CDR2 sequences are SNHLY and FYNNEI. The CDR3 sequence: CASSEEPLGSNQPQHF. For the CDR3, the DNA is TGTGCCAGCAGTGAAGAACCTCTCGGGAGCAATCAGCCCCAGCATTTT. Looking up the rest from reference TRBV2 and TRBJ1-5 gives the full variable domain: EPEVTQTPSHQVTQMGQEVILRCVPISNHLYFYWYRQILGQKVEFLVSFYNNEISEKSEIFDDQFSVERPDGSNFTLKIRSTKLEDSAMYFCASSEEPLGSNQPQHFGDGTRLSIL.

CDR3 bases: TGTGCCACCAGCGGCCGACAGGGGCGACAAGTGAACACCGGGGAGCTGTTTTTT. Amino acids: CATSGRQGRQVNTGELFF. The chain is built from TRBV15 and TRBJ2-2, with 8 positions matching TRBD1. Germline values: CDR1 LNHNV, CDR2 YYDKDF (reference sequence). The CDR3 length is 18 residues. The trim removed 5 bases at V and 1 base at J, leaving 12 bases unmatched. The full variable domain, its missing parts supplied by reference TRBV15 and TRBJ2-2, is DAMVIQNPRYQVTQFGKPVTLSCSQTLNHNVMYWYQQKSSQAPKLLFHYYDKDFNNEADTPDNFQSRRPNTSFCFLDIRSPGLGDTAMYLCATSGRQGRQVNTGELFFGEGSRLTVL.

The chain uses TRBV6-5 and TRBJ1-2, with D perhaps TRBD1 (5 bases). Looked up from germline, CDR1 is MNHEY and CDR2 is SVGAGI. The length of the CDR3 is 13 residues. The germline V and J ends were trimmed by 4 bases and 7 bases, with 13 bases remaining between them. CDR3 bases: TGTGCCAGCAGTTCCTCCCTCCAGGGTGGCTACACCTTC. Its translation is CASSSSLQGGYTF.

This clone appeared once. V is TRBV5-6 and J is TRBJ2-7, with TRBD1 as a possible D gene (7 bases). Germline CDR1 is SGHDT and CDR2 is YYEEEE. With 4 bases removed from V and 3 bases from J, the gap between germline ends came to 26 bases. This CDR3 has 18 residues. CDR3 amino acids: CASSPRVEGAGRVYEQYF. As DNA, the CDR3 is TGTGCCAGCAGCCCGCGGGTGGAGGGGGCGGGTCGGGTCTACGAGCAGTACTTC.

V usage is TRBV9 and J usage is TRBJ1-6, with a weak D call TRBD1 (5 bases). CDR1 is SGDLS, CDR2 YYNGEE, per germline. The CDR3 extends over 17 amino acids. Trimming stripped 4 bases from V and 0 bases from J, with 14 bases between. CDR3: CASSRTLDSSYNSPLHF. The CDR3 DNA reads TGTGCCAGCAGCCGGACCCTAGACAGCTCCTATAATTCACCCCTCCACTTT.

This clone was detected only once. The chain uses TRBV4-1 and TRBJ2-5; D possibly corresponds to TRBD2 (6 bases). Per the germline V gene, CDR1 is MGHRA and CDR2 is YSYEKL. The V and J ends lost 4 bases and 5 bases respectively, with 20 bases between them. This CDR3 region has 16 residues. The CDR3 DNA follows: TGCGCCAGCAGCCTAAGATACGAGGAGGGCCTGGAGACCCAGTACTTC. This gives the protein CASSLRYEEGLETQYF.

This clone was seen a handful of times. The rearrangement links TRBV4-3 to TRBJ1-1; the D gene is possibly TRBD1 (5 bases). Germline V gene sequence: CDR1 LGHNA, CDR2 YSLEER. Trimming removed 0 bases at V and 2 bases at J, with 16 bases between. The CDR3 loop spans 17 amino acids. The CDR3 here is CASSQDWSGGVNTEAFF. The CDR3, as DNA: TGCGCCAGCAGCCAAGATTGGTCAGGAGGGGTTAACACTGAAGCTTTCTTT.

This chain connects TRBV6-6 to TRBJ1-2; D not resolved. The V gene's germline CDR1 is MNHNY and CDR2 SVGAGI (reference sequence). The CDR3 has 14 amino acids. The V end was cut by 0 bases, the J end by 1 base, with 6 bases between. CDR3 DNA sequence: TGTGCCAGCAGTTACTCCAACAGTAACTATGGCTACACCTTC. Translating gives CASSYSNSNYGYTF.

The rearrangement joins TRBV10-3 to TRBJ2-3, with 10 bases fitting TRBD1. J lost 4 bases, V lost 6 bases, and 10 bases had no gene match. Germline V CDR1 and CDR2: ENHRY, SYGVKD. The CDR3 contains 16 residues. CDR3 loop: CAIRTPGQGRSDTQYF. The CDR3, as DNA: TGTGCCATCAGAACTCCGGGACAGGGGCGATCAGATACGCAGTATTTT.

The rearrangement joins TRBV5-6 to TRBJ2-3, with 7 bases identical to TRBD1. This CDR3 is built from 18 residues. Germline V gene lookup returns CDR1 SGHDT and CDR2 YYEEEE. Trimming removed 0 bases from V and 8 bases from J; junction bases left unmatched: 18. CDR3 sequence reads: CASSLGGDSLELRSTQYF. As DNA, the CDR3 is TGTGCCAGCAGCTTGGGTGGGGACAGTCTCGAGTTGCGTAGTACGCAGTATTTT. Full variable domain (rest looked up from reference TRBV5-6 and TRBJ2-3): DAGVTQSPTHLIKTRGQQVTLRCSPKSGHDTVSWYQQALGQGPQFIFQYYEEEERQRGNFPDRFSGHQFPNYSSELNVNALLLGDSALYLCASSLGGDSLELRSTQYFGPGTRLTVL.

This clone came up a few times. One junction end disagrees with the germline gene, perhaps due to a read error. The V call is TRBV6-5, the J call TRBJ1-1, with a possible D match to TRBD1 (5 bases). Germline V gene sequence: CDR1 MNHEY, CDR2 SVGAGI. The CDR3 runs 13 residues. The CDR3 DNA sequence: TGTGCCAGCAGTTACTCGAGCCTAGACAGCGAAGTCTTT. This translates into CASSYSSLDSEVF.

This clone was detected a few times. The chain joins TRBV7-2 to TRBJ2-7; no firm D call. CDR1 is SGHTA, CDR2 FQGNSA, per germline. This CDR3 has 13 residues. Trimming took 4 bases from V and 3 from J, leaving 10 bases between them. This CDR3 reads CASSSPQDYEQYF. DNA for the CDR3: TGTGCCAGCAGCTCGCCTCAGGACTACGAGCAGTACTTC.

The chain combines TRBV6-6 with TRBJ1-2, with D possibly TRBD1 on 6 matching bases. The CDR3 totals 16 residues. Germline V gene sequence: CDR1 MNHNY, CDR2 SVGAGI (reference sequence). Trimming removed 1 base from V and 7 bases from J, with 19 bases in between. CDR3 amino acids: CASSYFKQGEVSGYTF. The CDR3 nucleotides are TGTGCCAGCAGTTACTTTAAACAGGGTGAAGTGAGTGGCTACACCTTC.

The V gene is TRBV5-1, the J gene TRBJ1-2, with TRBD1 identical over 7 bases. This CDR3 contains 14 residues. V shed 4 bases, J shed 2 bases, and the junction held 5 bases outside the gene matches. CDR1 is SGHRS, CDR2 YFSETQ, per germline. The chain's CDR3 is CASSAGQENYGYTF. The CDR3 nucleotides read TGCGCCAGCAGCGCCGGACAGGAAAACTATGGCTACACCTTC.

This rearrangement joins TRBV4-2 to TRBJ2-7, with 7 bases fitting TRBD1. V was clipped by 1 base and J by 0 bases; unmatched bases: 9. The CDR3 totals 17 residues. Germline CDR1 and CDR2: LGHNA and YNFKEQ. The CDR3 spells CASSQGSGTEHSYEQYF. The CDR3 DNA is TGTGCCAGCAGCCAAGGGTCCGGGACAGAGCACTCCTACGAGCAGTACTTC.

This chain joins TRBV7-2 and TRBJ1-4; 8 nucleotides agree with TRBD1. CDR1 and CDR2 (germline): SGHTA, FQGNSA. With 6 bases clipped from V and 3 bases from J, the junction kept 6 bases outside the gene matches. The CDR3 contains 15 residues. CDR3 amino acids: CASSPDRGPNEKLFF. The CDR3 DNA reads TGTGCCAGCAGTCCTGACAGGGGCCCTAATGAAAAACTGTTTTTT.

This clone was seen a single time. This CDR3 is CASSLGQGNDYEQYF. The CDR3 coding sequence is TGTGCCAGCAGCTTAGGACAGGGAAACGACTACGAGCAGTACTTC. The chain joins TRBV5-8 to TRBJ2-7, with 8 bases matching TRBD1. This CDR3 comprises 15 residues. The V gene's germline CDR1 is SGHTS and CDR2 YDEGEE. Trimming took 2 bases from V and 3 from J; bases not matched to a gene: 7.

The V and J genes are TRBV15 and TRBJ1-4, with no clear D. CDR1 is LNHNV and CDR2 is YYDKDF in the germline V gene (reference sequence). This CDR3 is 14 amino acids long. Trimming pared 4 bases from V and 5 bases from J, leaving 11 bases between. The CDR3 loop is CATSTRGLNEKLFF. CDR3 nucleotides: TGTGCCACCAGCACCAGAGGGTTGAATGAAAAACTGTTTTTT. Variable domain in full (rest from reference TRBV15 and TRBJ1-4): DAMVIQNPRYQVTQFGKPVTLSCSQTLNHNVMYWYQQKSSQAPKLLFHYYDKDFNNEADTPDNFQSRRPNTSFCFLDIRSPGLGDTAMYLCATSTRGLNEKLFFGSGTQLSVL.

The chain combines TRBV9 with TRBJ2-3; D gene unclear. The germline gives CDR1 SGDLS, CDR2 YYNGEE. Trimming removed 0 bases from V and 1 base from J, with 12 bases in between. CDR3 size: 16 residues. CDR3 residues: CASSVGSPRGTDTQYF. For the CDR3, the DNA is TGTGCCAGCAGCGTAGGGAGCCCCCGGGGCACAGATACGCAGTATTTT.

This clone was seen only once. This chain links TRBV4-3 with TRBJ2-3; no clear D gene. V was shortened by 2 bases and J by 5 bases, with 8 bases between the two germline ends. The CDR3 contains 13 residues. Germline V gene data show CDR1 as LGHNA and CDR2 as YSLEER. The DNA for the CDR3 is TGCGCCAGCAGCCAAAAAACGCGAGATACGCAGTATTTT. This sequence encodes CASSQKTRDTQYF.

This clone was seen only a few times. This chain links TRBV7-8 with TRBJ2-2; 12 bases are a match to TRBD2. The germline CDR1 and CDR2 sequences are SGHVS and FQNEAQ. This CDR3 is built from 19 residues. The junction had 9 bases not matched to a gene; V was cut back by 4 bases and J by 0 bases. The CDR3 protein is CASSWTATSGGANTGELFF. Written as DNA, the CDR3 is TGTGCCAGCAGCTGGACAGCGACTAGCGGGGGCGCGAACACCGGGGAGCTGTTTTTT. Filled out from reference TRBV7-8 and TRBJ2-2, the complete variable domain reads GAGVSQSPRYKVAKRGQDVALRCDPISGHVSLFWYQQALGQGPEFLTYFQNEAQLDKSGLPSDRFFAERPEGSVSTLKIQRTQQEDSAVYLCASSWTATSGGANTGELFFGEGSRLTVL.